These T cell receptor beta chains were read from a single sample in a study of cytomegalovirus exposure and HLA in healthy donors. Method: immunoSEQ multiplex PCR; TCRdb's copy keeps in-frame clones and lacks some. The data hold about 120,000 clones, with less than 80% observed a single time. Sequences were obtained from PBMCs. The receptors shown here come from a young man in good health and CMV-seronegative. Each CDR3 is given with its conserved first and last residue. Each record gives: D gene, clone size, J gene, V gene, CDR3 protein, CDR3 DNA. The D gene is left open where the match is weak. Clone size is shown for a subset of rows, as once, few, many or a class of expanded clone.

TRBD1	NA	TRBJ1-2	TRBV30	CAWSPLQGSGYTF	TGTGCCTGGAGCCCTTTACAGGGGTCAGGCTACACCTTC
NA	NA	TRBJ1-2	TRBV30	CAWNHKLGYTF	TGTGCCTGGAACCACAAATTGGGCTACACCTTC
NA	NA	TRBJ1-4	TRBV27	CASATLQGSANEKLFF	TGTGCCAGCGCAACTTTGCAGGGTAGTGCTAATGAAAAACTGTTTTTT
NA	NA	TRBJ2-1	TRBV4-3	CASSQDSSGIPESAQFF	TGCGCCAGCAGCCAAGATTCATCGGGAATCCCCGAGAGTGCGCAGTTCTTC
TRBD1	NA	TRBJ1-1	TRBV5-4	CASSLGNRGYTEAFF	TGTGCCAGCAGCTTGGGGAACAGGGGGTACACTGAAGCTTTCTTT
TRBD2	NA	TRBJ2-1	TRBV6-5	CASSYYSGGLDNEQFF	TGTGCCAGCAGTTACTATAGCGGGGGGTTGGACAATGAGCAGTTCTTC
NA	NA	TRBJ1-6	TRBV5-3	CARSFRGGSPLHF	TGTGCCAGAAGCTTTAGGGGTGGATCACCCCTCCACTTT
NA	NA	TRBJ1-1	TRBV6-1	CASRGLGAYTEAFF	TGTGCCAGCAGGGGCCTGGGGGCCTACACTGAAGCTTTCTTT
NA	NA	TRBJ2-5	TRBV2	CASQPRAQETQYF	TGTGCCAGTCAACCCAGGGCCCAAGAGACCCAGTACTTC
TRBD1	medium-sized	TRBJ2-7	TRBV2	CASSDSPDRGLRSYEQYF	TGTGCCAGCAGTGATTCGCCGGACAGGGGATTAAGGTCCTACGAGCAGTACTTC
NA	NA	TRBJ1-1	TRBV6-5	CASRSGATTEAFF	TGTGCCAGCAGGTCAGGGGCCACCACTGAAGCTTTCTTT
TRBD2	NA	TRBJ2-1	TRBV7-2	CASSFPKRGATMSYNEQFF	TGTGCCAGCAGCTTTCCCAAGCGGGGGGCCACTATGTCCTACAATGAGCAGTTCTTC
NA	NA	TRBJ2-7	TRBV5-6	CASSLGYTGSTSYEQYF	TGTGCCAGCAGCCTGGGCTATACAGGCAGTACTTCCTACGAGCAGTACTTC
NA	NA	TRBJ1-3	TRBV2	CASSEVWGAAGNTIYF	TGTGCCAGCAGTGAAGTTTGGGGAGCCGCCGGAAACACCATATATTTT